Listed below are T cell receptor beta chains from one sample, sequenced in a study of post-analysis software for immune sequencing data. TCRdb reprocessed the PCR reads via MiXCR and lists one record per CDR3 protein. The sample yields about 770,000 distinct CDR3 sequences, about 45% seen once. Specimen: blood. The receptors were sampled from a girl aged 10-17 years with multiple sclerosis. Both conserved end residues are part of each CDR3. D genes are given only for firm matches.

d_call	v_call	j_call	cdr3_aa
TRBD2	TRBV5-1	TRBJ2-3	CASSRELAGGPDTQYF
TRBD1	TRBV7-2	TRBJ1-5	CASSPNHPQAGQGNQPQHF
.	TRBV12-3/TRBV12-4	TRBJ1-5	CASTLTVNQPQHF
TRBD2	TRBV5-4	TRBJ2-1	CASRGTNPAEQFF
.	TRBV7-9	TRBJ2-1	CASSMASVPNEQFF
TRBD2	TRBV11-2	TRBJ2-7	CASSGLGLAGFYEQYF
.	TRBV12-3/TRBV12-4	TRBJ1-2	CASSQDGYYGYTF
TRBD1	TRBV27	TRBJ2-7	CASSLGTGKLEQYF
.	TRBV12-3/TRBV12-4	TRBJ1-6	CASSASGELTSNSPLHF
.	TRBV29-1	TRBJ2-1	CSVEEGRTSYNEQFF
.	TRBV20-1	TRBJ2-7	CSATTAETYEQYF